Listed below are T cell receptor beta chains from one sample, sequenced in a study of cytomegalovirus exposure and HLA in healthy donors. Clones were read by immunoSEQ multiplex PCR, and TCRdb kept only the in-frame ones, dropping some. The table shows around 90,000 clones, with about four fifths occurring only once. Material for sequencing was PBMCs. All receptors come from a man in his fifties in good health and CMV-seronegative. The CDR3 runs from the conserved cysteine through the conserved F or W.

CASRADRGSVNEQFF,TRBV2,TRBJ2-1
CASSTAGTSSLGEQFF,TRBV5-1,TRBJ2-1
CASSVSGNQETQYF,TRBV7-2,TRBJ2-5
CASSLIASGRVGTQYF,TRBV7-2,TRBJ2-3
CASFGGGKNTEAFF,TRBV28,TRBJ1-1
CASQIGGTGELFF,TRBV2,TRBJ2-2
CAMQRLAGGTYNEQFF,TRBV5-4,TRBJ2-1
CASKVTGYGYTF,TRBV28,TRBJ1-2
CASSLFLPGTVEETQYF,TRBV7-6,TRBJ2-5
CASNSGQEDGYTF,TRBV6-6,TRBJ1-2
CASSWTGTTNEKLFF,TRBV6-1,TRBJ1-4